Given below is one T cell receptor (beta chain) in context. Cryopreserved PBMCs provided about 2 micrograms of genomic DNA for the TCR beta libraries. This specimen comes from a study of cytotoxic CD8 clonotypes in ibrutinib-treated CLL. V was shortened by 5 bases and J by 5 bases, with 9 bases between the two germline ends. The germline V gene encodes CDR1 LNHDA and CDR2 SQIVND (reference sequence). This CDR3 has 13 residues. Here immunoSEQ multiplex PCR was the method, and the copy in TCRdb shows in-frame clones only, minus some. The repertoire holds about 50,000 clones, with roughly 63% as singletons.

The sequencing used PBMCs, collected after 24 months of ibrutinib treatment. The chain uses TRBV19 and TRBJ1-4; D remains unclear. This TCR was sampled from a human donor with chronic lymphocytic leukemia. The CDR3 sequence: CASSPRSNEKLFF. CDR3 in DNA: TGTGCCAGTAGTCCAAGGAGCAATGAAAAACTGTTTTTT.